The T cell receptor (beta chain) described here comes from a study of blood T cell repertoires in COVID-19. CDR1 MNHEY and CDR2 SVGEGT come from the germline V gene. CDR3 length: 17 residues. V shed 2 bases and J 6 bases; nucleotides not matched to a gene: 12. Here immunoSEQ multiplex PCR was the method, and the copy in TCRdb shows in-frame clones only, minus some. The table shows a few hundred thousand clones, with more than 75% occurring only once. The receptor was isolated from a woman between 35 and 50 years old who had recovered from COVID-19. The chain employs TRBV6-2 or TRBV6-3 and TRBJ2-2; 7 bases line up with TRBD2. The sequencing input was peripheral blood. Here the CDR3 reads CASSYPGLVGVAGELFF. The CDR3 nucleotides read TGTGCCAGCAGTTACCCCGGACTAGTTGGGGTTGCCGGGGAGCTGTTTTTT.